This TCR beta chain was identified during a study of shared clonotypes between healthy human individuals. The protocol was immunoSEQ multiplex PCR, while the TCRdb copy is restricted to in-frame clones and leaves out a portion. The sample has approximately 530,000 clones, almost 97% seen once. V lost 1 base, J lost 10 bases, and 16 bases lay in between. The germline V gene encodes CDR1 SEHNR and CDR2 FQNEAQ (reference sequence). The CDR3 spans 15 residues. This clone has only one observation. V usage is TRBV7-9 and J usage is TRBJ1-4; maybe TRBD1 (6 bases). The sequenced material came from naive CD4+ T cells sorted from blood. As to subset: CD45RA+ positively selected. The TCR originated in a woman in her twenties or thirties in good health. CDR3 amino acids: CASSLEAGARGKLFF. The CDR3 DNA sequence: TGTGCCAGCAGCTTAGAGGCGGGGGCGAGAGGAAAACTGTTTTTT.